The clone carrying this TCR beta chain was found a few times. Antigen: not known. This record belongs to a study of beta chain features in type 1 diabetes. In the study overall: Sorted cells, some 98,000,000 in number, were examined across all samples. Whole-study findings and limits: Shortening that was moderate but significant affected the TCRB CDR3s of Type 1 diabetes patients in all four CD4+ subsets.

Heparinised blood was drawn once per donor, averaging approximately 0.12 L. Expressed TCRB transcripts were sequenced because the entire RNA isolate underwent reverse transcription. Using immunoSEQ multiplex PCR, the repertoire was profiled, and TCRdb retains in-frame clones only, with some absent. Of 35,000 to 50,000 clones in the sample, approximately 49% were seen once. V lost 2 bases to trimming and J lost 1 base, with 3 bases between them. Germline-derived CDR1 and CDR2 are SNHLY and FYNNEI. The CDR3 has 14 residues. V gene TRBV2 combines with J gene TRBJ2-6; D is undetermined. This sequence originates from a woman between 25 and 40 years old in good health. The sequenced sample was stem cell memory CD4+ T cells from blood. For the CDR3, the DNA is TGTGCCAGCAGTGAACAGTCTGGGGCCAACGTCCTGACTTTC. Amino acid sequence: CASSEQSGANVLTF.